This T cell receptor beta chain is from a study of T cell responses to AZD1222 COVID-19 vaccine. Study-level points and caveats: The donor cohort was predominantly white British with a female majority, and clonal diversity may have been underestimated.

For this clone: Its antigen is undetermined.

Data came from immunoSEQ multiplex PCR; TCRdb stores just in-frame clones and leaves some out. Altogether some 120,000 clones are present, around 85% being singletons, with the ten largest covering 1.5% to 2%. The CDR3 covers 13 residues. Germline CDR1 reads MNHEY; CDR2 reads SVGAGI. Germline trimming cut 6 bases from V and 4 bases from J; bases unmatched to any gene: 3. The source was peripheral blood, collected on day 0 of AZD1222 vaccination. The sequence was collected from an adult in good health. The chain employs TRBV6-5 and TRBJ2-1, with 7 nucleotides matching TRBD2. The CDR3 protein is CASRGLTYNEQFF. DNA for the CDR3: TGTGCCAGCAGGGGACTAACGTACAATGAGCAGTTCTTC.